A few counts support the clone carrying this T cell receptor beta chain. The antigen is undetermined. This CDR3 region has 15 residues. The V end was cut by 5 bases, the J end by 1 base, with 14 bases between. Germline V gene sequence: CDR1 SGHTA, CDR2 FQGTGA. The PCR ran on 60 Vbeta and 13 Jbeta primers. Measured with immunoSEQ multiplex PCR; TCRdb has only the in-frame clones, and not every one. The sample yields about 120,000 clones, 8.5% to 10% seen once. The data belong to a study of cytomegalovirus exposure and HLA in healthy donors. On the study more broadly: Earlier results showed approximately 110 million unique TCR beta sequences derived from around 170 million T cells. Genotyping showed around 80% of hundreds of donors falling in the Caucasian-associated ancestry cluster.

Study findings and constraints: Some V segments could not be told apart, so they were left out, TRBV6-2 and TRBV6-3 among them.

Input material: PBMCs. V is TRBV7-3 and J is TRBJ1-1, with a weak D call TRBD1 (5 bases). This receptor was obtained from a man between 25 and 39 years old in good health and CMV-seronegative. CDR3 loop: CASSPFRTSNTEAFF. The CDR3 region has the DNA TGTGCCAGCAGCCCGTTTAGGACATCGAACACTGAAGCTTTCTTT.